What follows are 15 T cell receptor beta chains derived from one specimen sequenced in a study of cytomegalovirus exposure and HLA in healthy donors. Both 60 Vbeta primers and 13 Jbeta primers went into the PCR. TCRdb's copy holds only in-frame clones and misses some; the assay was immunoSEQ multiplex PCR. The profile covers 95,000 to 150,000 clones, with approximately 81% appearing a single time and 3.5% to 4.5% taken by the ten largest. The sequenced sample was PBMCs. Source of these receptors: a man aged 18 to 29 in good health and CMV-seropositive.

This chain uses TRBV2 with TRBJ1-2; possibly TRBD1 for D (5 bases). Germline assignment: CDR1 SNHLY and CDR2 FYNNEI. Trimming removed 6 bases at V and 7 bases at J, with 33 bases between. CDR3 length: 19 residues. The CDR3 region has the DNA TGTGCCAGCAGCGACGGACTGACAGCGGGGGTCGCGCTGGGAGTTGGCTACACCTTC. This gives the protein CASSDGLTAGVALGVGYTF.

The V call is TRBV9, the J call TRBJ2-1, with 7 bases aligning to TRBD2. CDR1 is SGDLS, CDR2 YYNGEE, per germline. This CDR3 is 15 amino acids long. The trim removed 0 bases at V and 4 bases at J, leaving 4 bases unmatched. In DNA form, the CDR3 reads TGTGCCAGCAGCGTAGGGCTAGCGGATTACAATGAGCAGTTCTTC. This translates into CASSVGLADYNEQFF.

The rearrangement joins TRBV7-9 to TRBJ1-2; tentatively, D is TRBD1 (5 bases). The CDR3 runs 15 residues. Germline CDR1 is SEHNR and CDR2 is FQNEAQ (reference sequence). V was trimmed by 7 bases and J by 2 bases, leaving 17 bases between them. CDR3 region: CASTNALRQNYGYTF. CDR3 in DNA: TGTGCCAGCACCAACGCCTTGAGACAGAACTATGGCTACACCTTC.

This CDR3 is CASSLGRGVTGELFF. The CDR3 DNA reads as TGTGCCAGCAGTTTGGGGCGGGGGGTCACCGGGGAGCTGTTTTTT. This sequence joins TRBV27 and TRBJ2-2, with 8 nucleotides matching TRBD2. The CDR3 sequence is 15 residues long. The germline gives CDR1 MNHEY, CDR2 SMNVEV (reference sequence). The V gene end was trimmed by 3 bases and the J gene end by 4 bases; junction bases not matched to a gene: 4.

This chain links TRBV7-9 with TRBJ2-1, with 11 positions matching TRBD1. The V and J ends lost 3 bases and 5 bases, in that order; junction bases with no gene match: 9. There are 17 residues in the CDR3. Looked up from germline, CDR1 is SEHNR and CDR2 is FQNEAQ (reference sequence). In nucleotides, the CDR3 is TGTGCCAGCAGCTTTTGGAGCGGGGACAGGGGGAACAATGAGCAGTTCTTC. Encoded protein: CASSFWSGDRGNNEQFF.

This clone was observed once. The V and J genes are TRBV7-8 and TRBJ1-5; D not certain. The germline V gene has CDR1 SGHVS and CDR2 FQNEAQ. V shed 0 bases and J shed 5 bases, with 8 bases lying between them. CDR3 length: 14 residues. The CDR3 DNA follows: TGTGCCAGCAGCTTAGCGTTATTAGATCAGCCCCAGCATTTT. This codes for CASSLALLDQPQHF.

As to this clone: Germline and junction disagree at one end, which may indicate a read error. V and J are TRBV7-9 and TRBJ1-2, with a weak D call TRBD1 (6 bases). The CDR3 totals 12 residues. Germline loops: CDR1 SEHNR, CDR2 FQNEAQ (reference sequence). The CDR3 region is CSSSKGDYGYTF. The CDR3 bases are TGTTCCAGCAGCAAGGGGGACTATGGCTACACCTTC.

This chain connects TRBV5-4 to TRBJ2-3, with a possible D match to TRBD2 (6 bases). CDR1 is SGHNT, CDR2 YYREEE, per germline (reference sequence). Trimming removed 0 bases from V and 3 bases from J, with 14 bases in between. The CDR3 runs to 16 residues. CDR3 nucleotide sequence: TGTGCCAGCAGCTTGGCCGGGGGTAGCACTACAGATACGCAGTATTTT. It yields the protein CASSLAGGSTTDTQYF. Full variable domain (rest looked up from reference TRBV5-4 and TRBJ2-3): ETGVTQSPTHLIKTRGQQVTLRCSSQSGHNTVSWYQQALGQGPQFIFQYYREEENGRGNFPPRFSGLQFPNYSSELNVNALELDDSALYLCASSLAGGSTTDTQYFGPGTRLTVL.

The V call is TRBV6-5, the J call TRBJ1-1; D not resolved. V shed 0 bases and J shed 1 base, with 6 bases lying between them. The CDR3 is 14 residues long. The V gene's germline CDR1 is MNHEY and CDR2 SVGAGI. The CDR3 DNA is TGTGCCAGCAGTTACTCGAGAGAGAACACTGAAGCTTTCTTT. Amino acid sequence: CASSYSRENTEAFF.

This clone has a single count. The rearrangement links TRBV30 to TRBJ2-1, with D maybe TRBD1 (6 bases). The CDR3 is 11 amino acids. Trimming stripped 7 bases from V and 9 bases from J, with 13 bases between. Germline assignment: CDR1 GTSNPN and CDR2 SVGIG (reference sequence). In DNA, the CDR3 is TGTGCCTTCTCAGGGGCTGTTGAGCAGTTCTTC. This gives the protein CAFSGAVEQFF.

The chain has TRBV11-2 and TRBJ2-7, with 7 nucleotides matching TRBD1. The germline CDR1 and CDR2 sequences are SGHAT and FQNNGV. The length of the CDR3 is 15 residues. The trim removed 6 bases at V and 6 bases at J, leaving 14 bases unmatched. The CDR3 protein is CASSYEGGQLSEQYF. The CDR3 region has the DNA TGTGCCAGCAGTTACGAAGGGGGACAGTTATCCGAGCAGTACTTC.

This chain uses TRBV19 with TRBJ2-6, with D possibly TRBD1 on 6 matching bases. Per the germline V gene, CDR1 is LNHDA and CDR2 is SQIVND (reference sequence). This CDR3 contains 15 residues. Trimming took 4 bases from V and 2 from J, leaving 9 bases between them. CDR3 sequence (DNA): TGTGCCAGTAGTACACAGGGAGCTGGGGCCAACGTCCTGACTTTC. Translated, it gives CASSTQGAGANVLTF.

The V gene is TRBV4-1, the J gene TRBJ2-5, with D perhaps matching TRBD1 (6 bases). The CDR3 spans 22 residues. Germline CDR1 reads MGHRA; CDR2 reads YSYEKL. V dropped 1 base and J dropped 5 bases, with 35 bases sitting between them. CDR3 nucleotide sequence: TGCGCCAGCAGCCAAGTTTCTGGGGGCTCTCCCACCCAACAGGGATTCGGGGAGACCCAGTACTTC. As protein: CASSQVSGGSPTQQGFGETQYF.

The V gene is TRBV13, the J gene TRBJ1-2, with a tentative D call TRBD1 (6 bases). This CDR3 is built from 13 residues. The germline gives CDR1 PRHDT, CDR2 FYEKMQ (reference sequence). V lost 10 bases, J lost 2 bases, and 14 bases lay in between. CDR3 loop: CATQPGHNYGYTF. The CDR3 DNA is TGTGCCACCCAACCGGGACACAACTATGGCTACACCTTC. The full variable domain, its missing parts supplied by reference TRBV13 and TRBJ1-2, is AAGVIQSPRHLIKEKRETATLKCYPIPRHDTVYWYQQGPGQDPQFLISFYEKMQSDKGSIPDRFSAQQFSDYHSELNMSSLELGDSALYFCATQPGHNYGYTFGSGTRLTVV.

J is TRBJ1-1 and V is TRBV30; D is uncertain. The V end was cut by 3 bases, the J end by 2 bases, with 13 bases between. The CDR3 is 14 residues long. Germline loops: CDR1 GTSNPN, CDR2 SVGIG (reference sequence). The CDR3 nucleotides read TGTGCCTGGAGCCCGTCTTTTTCTAACACTGAAGCTTTCTTT. Amino acid sequence: CAWSPSFSNTEAFF.